The 18 T cell receptor beta chains given below trace back to one sample, sequenced in a study of blood T cell repertoires in COVID-19. Sequenced by immunoSEQ multiplex PCR; TCRdb stores in-frame clones only, minus some. The sample consists of 100,000 or so clones, more than 85% of them appearing once. The specimen was peripheral blood. The origin of the receptors is a human donor with active COVID-19. The donor label of this sample is uncertain.

The CDR3 bases are TGTGCCAGCTCACCTACGCATATCGGGGGGCCCTACGAGCAGTACTTC. Its translation: CASSPTHIGGPYEQYF. The V and J genes are TRBV18 and TRBJ2-7; the D gene is possibly TRBD2 (7 bases). CDR1 is KGHSH and CDR2 is LQKENI in the germline V gene. V was pared by 3 bases and J by 2 bases, with 17 bases between. The length of the CDR3 is 16 residues. The complete variable domain, with remaining parts taken from reference TRBV18 and TRBJ2-7, reads NAGVMQNPRHLVRRRGQEARLRCSPMKGHSHVYWYRQLPEEGLKFMVYLQKENIIDESGMPKERFSAEFPKEGPSILRIQQVVRGDSAAYFCASSPTHIGGPYEQYFGPGTRLTVT.

The chain uses TRBV7-2 and TRBJ2-5; D gene unclear. Germline lookup yields CDR1 SGHTA and CDR2 FQGNSA. Trimming pared 3 bases from V and 0 bases from J, leaving 8 bases between. The CDR3 contains 14 residues. In DNA, the CDR3 is TGTGCCAGCAGCTTTTTACAGTACCAAGAGACCCAGTACTTC. This translates into CASSFLQYQETQYF.

The V gene is TRBV6-5, the J gene TRBJ1-2; maybe TRBD1 (6 bases). CDR1 is MNHEY and CDR2 is SVGAGI in the germline V gene. Deletions cut 6 bases from V and 4 bases from J, with 12 bases between. This CDR3 is 13 amino acids long. CDR3 bases: TGTGCCAGCAGGACGACAGGATCCTATGGCTACACCTTC. This encodes CASRTTGSYGYTF.

This clone appeared a single time. CDR3 region: CASSMAGGSRELFF. DNA of the CDR3: TGTGCCAGCAGTATGGCGGGGGGGTCCCGGGAGCTGTTTTTT. The V call is TRBV28, the J call TRBJ2-2; 9 nucleotides line up with TRBD2. Losses at the gene ends were 5 bases for V and 9 bases for J; bases not matched to a gene: 7. The CDR3 consists of 14 residues. Germline assignment: CDR1 MDHEN and CDR2 SYDVKM.

The chain carries TRBV11-1 and TRBJ2-3; a possible D gene is TRBD2 (6 bases). V was clipped by 0 bases and J by 2 bases, with 9 bases between them. The CDR3 consists of 15 residues. Germline V gene sequence: CDR1 SGHAT, CDR2 FQDESV (reference sequence). CDR3 coding DNA: TGTGCCAGCAGCTTAGCGGGGGGTCACACAGATACGCAGTATTTT. Its protein is CASSLAGGHTDTQYF.

This clone was seen a single time. V and J are TRBV6-5 and TRBJ2-7, with D possibly matching TRBD1 (8 bases). CDR3 length equals 13 residues. Germline V lookup: CDR1 MNHEY, CDR2 SVGAGI. The ends were cut back, 8 bases at V and 7 bases at J, with 18 bases in the middle. The CDR3 protein is CASEPDREGEQYF. Here the CDR3 DNA reads TGTGCCAGCGAACCGGACAGGGAGGGGGAGCAGTACTTC.

V gene TRBV5-1 combines with J gene TRBJ2-2; 15 bases match TRBD2. CDR3 length: 19 amino acids. CDR1 is SGHRS and CDR2 is YFSETQ in the germline V gene. The trim removed 6 bases at V and 4 bases at J, leaving 13 bases unmatched. CDR3: CASTYGTSGGPAGTGELFF. The CDR3 DNA is TGCGCCAGCACCTACGGGACTAGCGGGGGGCCAGCGGGCACCGGGGAGCTGTTTTTT.

The V gene is TRBV19, the J gene TRBJ1-1; D is unresolved. CDR1 and CDR2 (germline): LNHDA, SQIVND (reference sequence). Trimming left V 10 bases short and J 4 bases short, with 22 bases between. The CDR3 totals 15 residues. Here the CDR3 DNA reads TGTGCCACCTCCTCCTCAGGACTGGGAAGCACTGAAGCTTTCTTT. Its protein product is CATSSSGLGSTEAFF. Full variable domain (missing parts from reference TRBV19 and TRBJ1-1): DGGITQSPKYLFRKEGQNVTLSCEQNLNHDAMYWYRQDPGQGLRLIYYSQIVNDFQKGDIAEGYSVSREKKESFPLTVTSAQKNPTAFYLCATSSSGLGSTEAFFGQGTRLTVV.

CDR3 sequence: CASSPQGTEAFF. CDR3 nucleotides: TGCGCCAGCAGCCCACAGGGGACTGAAGCTTTCTTT. The chain couples TRBV5-1 to TRBJ1-1; 7 bases are shared with TRBD1. Germline trimming cut 4 bases from V and 5 bases from J; bases unmatched to any gene: 2. This CDR3 has 12 amino acids. In germline, CDR1 is SGHRS, CDR2 YFSETQ.

The rearrangement joins TRBV24-1 to TRBJ2-2, with a weak D call TRBD1 (6 bases). There are 16 residues in the CDR3. Germline V gene sequence: CDR1 KGHDR, CDR2 SFDVKD. V lost 3 bases to trimming and J lost 7 bases, with 17 bases between them. CDR3 residues: CATSDPRTEVDGELFF. The CDR3 region has the DNA TGTGCCACCAGTGATCCTCGGACAGAAGTGGACGGGGAGCTGTTTTTT.

The rearrangement uses TRBV29-1 and TRBJ2-5; 12 bases are shared with TRBD2. Germline V gene data show CDR1 as SQVTM and CDR2 as ANQGSEA. V trimming: 6 bases; J trimming: 6 bases; junction bases outside the gene matches: 11. This CDR3 is built from 15 residues. The CDR3 DNA reads TGCAGCGTAAATCTAGCGGGGGGGCCCGGTCAGACCCAGTACTTC. Amino acids: CSVNLAGGPGQTQYF.

This chain uses TRBV5-1 with TRBJ1-4; 7 bases line up with TRBD1. CDR1 SGHRS and CDR2 YFSETQ come from the germline V gene. With V trimmed by 4 bases and J by 5 bases, 11 bases remained unmatched. This CDR3 spans 16 amino acids. The CDR3 here is CASSPQTGTENEKLFF. CDR3 DNA: TGCGCCAGCAGCCCCCAAACCGGGACAGAGAATGAAAAACTGTTTTTT.

The rearrangement joins TRBV6-5 to TRBJ2-1; D call uncertain. Germline V gene lookup returns CDR1 MNHEY and CDR2 SVGAGI. The CDR3 is made up of 15 amino acids. The germline V and J ends were trimmed by 7 bases and 6 bases, with 19 bases remaining between them. The CDR3 here is CASNRPPVASNEQFF. DNA of the CDR3: TGTGCCAGCAACCGACCTCCCGTAGCCTCCAATGAGCAGTTCTTC.

The CDR3 sequence is CASSLGQGAHEQYF. CDR3 DNA sequence: TGTGCCAGCAGTTTGGGACAGGGGGCCCACGAGCAGTACTTC. V is TRBV6-2 or TRBV6-3 and J is TRBJ2-7; 12 bases map to TRBD1. Trimming took 4 bases from V and 5 from J; bases not matched to a gene: 3. This CDR3 contains 14 residues. Germline lookup yields CDR1 MNHEY and CDR2 SVGEGT.

This clone was found once. The V gene is TRBV6-1, the J gene TRBJ2-5; the match to TRBD1 covers 8 bases. The CDR3 loop spans 14 amino acids. The V gene's germline CDR1 is MNHNS and CDR2 SASEGT. The J segment lost 7 bases and the V segment lost 3 bases, leaving 7 bases of the junction unmatched. For the CDR3, the DNA is TGTGCCAGCAGTGACGTCAGGGGGCTAGGGACCCAGTACTTC. Protein sequence: CASSDVRGLGTQYF.

V and J are TRBV30 and TRBJ1-2; D remains ambiguous. The germline V and J ends were trimmed by 0 bases and 0 bases, with 11 bases remaining between them. Germline CDR1 reads GTSNPN; CDR2 reads SVGIG (reference sequence). The CDR3 covers 15 residues. The DNA of the CDR3 is TGTGCCTGGAGTGTACCCCCCCGAGCTAACTATGGCTACACCTTC. Translating gives CAWSVPPRANYGYTF.

This sequence joins TRBV11-3 and TRBJ2-3; 10 positions agree with TRBD1. Germline V gene data show CDR1 as SGHNT and CDR2 as YENEEA. Losses at the gene ends were 2 bases for V and 2 bases for J; bases not matched to a gene: 10. CDR3 length equals 18 residues. CDR3 region: CASSLSGTGESFTDTQYF. CDR3 coding DNA: TGTGCCAGCAGCTTATCCGGGACAGGGGAGAGTTTCACAGATACGCAGTATTTT.

V usage is TRBV4-2 and J usage is TRBJ1-2, with TRBD1 matching 7 bases. This CDR3 has 19 residues. V gave up 0 bases and J gave up 4 bases; unmatched junction bases: 17. Germline values: CDR1 LGHNA, CDR2 YNFKEQ. DNA for the CDR3: TGTGCCAGCAGCCAAGATAGGCCCAGGGGGACAGCAAATTTCTATGGCTACACCTTC. This codes for CASSQDRPRGTANFYGYTF.